This T cell receptor beta chain was sequenced during a study of sequential checkpoint blockade in melanoma. Across the study: Patients were randomized 1:1 to nivolumab-then-ipilimumab or ipilimumab-then-nivolumab first-line. Study-level results: T-cell fraction and clonality followed PD-L1 and CD8+ counts, not mutational load.

Only a few counts were recorded for this clone. What it recognizes is unknown. Germline V lookup: CDR1 MNHGY, CDR2 SAAAGT. V was cut by 5 bases and J by 4 bases, with 15 bases left in between. The CDR3 has 14 residues. Treatment noted: randomized to nivolumab then ipilimumab (arm A) or the reverse (arm B). Measured with immunoSEQ multiplex PCR; TCRdb has only the in-frame clones, and not every one. The profile shows around 2,900 clones, 25% to 30% of them singletons. Sequencing used tumor tissue (inferred from file names), obtained from a patient given nivolumab and ipilimumab in sequence. The V and J genes are TRBV6-8 and TRBJ2-7; D is possibly TRBD1 (6 bases). The TCR sequence derives from a human donor with melanoma. CDR3 in DNA: TGTGCCAGCAGTCCAGGGGTTTTAGTTTACGAGCAGTACTTC. Amino acids: CASSPGVLVYEQYF.